This section outlines one T cell receptor beta chain sequence together with its context. Its antigen is undetermined. V lost 4 bases and J 0 bases, leaving 16 bases between the germline ends. Per germline, CDR1 SNHLY and CDR2 FYNNEI. The CDR3 totals 17 residues. The entry originates in a study of cytomegalovirus exposure and HLA in healthy donors. Overall study findings and caveats: The classifier, whose performance was assessed in both the original and validation cohorts, reportedly diagnosed cytomegalovirus status with high specificity and sensitivity.

Profiling relied on immunoSEQ multiplex PCR, and the TCRdb table lists in-frame clones only, not all of them. The sample gives more than 95,000 clones, around 94% of which show up once; roughly 1.3% is in the top ten. The V call is TRBV2, the J call TRBJ2-1; D remains ambiguous. Sequenced material: PBMCs. This clonotype originated in a woman between 18 and 29 years old in good health and CMV-seronegative. The CDR3 DNA reads TGTGCCAGCAGTGGACGCCTGGAGTTGGGCTCCTACAATGAGCAGTTCTTC. It translates to CASSGRLELGSYNEQFF.